Shown below are 18 T cell receptor beta chains from a single sample sequenced in a study of T-cell reconstitution after alpha-beta-depleted transplantation in children. It was with unique molecular identifiers that the TCRbeta library was prepared. TCRdb itself ran the PCR reads through MiXCR, one entry per CDR3 protein. The table lists 700,000 or so distinct CDR3 sequences, over 10% of them singletons. The input for sequencing was PBMCs, taken before TCRalphabeta/CD19-depleted stem cell transplant. All receptors derive from a girl aged 2-9 years with congenital amegakaryocytic thrombocytopenia, due to receive a stem cell transplant.

A few counts support this clonotype. The chain carries TRBV19 and TRBJ2-5; D gene ambiguous. Germline-derived CDR1 and CDR2 are LNHDA and SQIVND (reference sequence). The ends were cut back, 2 bases at V and 2 bases at J, with 21 bases in the middle. The CDR3 spans 18 residues. The CDR3 DNA is TGTGCCAGTAGTATACCATCCGGAGCCACCTCCTATCAAGAGACCCAGTACTTC. The encoded protein is CASSIPSGATSYQETQYF.

This clonotype was found many times. For the CDR3, the DNA is TGTGCCAGCAGTGTCCCCGTGGGGAGGGGAGAGCAGTTCTTC. The encoded protein is CASSVPVGRGEQFF. The chain links TRBV12-3 or TRBV12-4 to TRBJ2-1; TRBD2 matches at 7 bases. The CDR3 consists of 14 residues. After removal of 5 bases from V and 10 bases from J, the junction contained 11 bases not matched to a gene.

The J gene is TRBJ2-7, the V gene TRBV20-1; TRBD2 matches 13 bases. Germline V CDR1 and CDR2: DFQATT, SNEGSKA (reference sequence). The CDR3 is 15 amino acids. The J segment lost 5 bases and the V segment lost 7 bases, leaving 11 bases of the junction unmatched. The CDR3 region has the DNA TGCAGTGGCACCCGTCTTGGGACTAGCGGGAACGAGCAGTACTTC. This codes for CSGTRLGTSGNEQYF.

CDR3 sequence: CASSYLPGSYEQYF. CDR3 coding DNA: TGTGCCAGCAGTTATCTTCCGGGTTCCTACGAGCAGTACTTC. This chain joins TRBV6-5 and TRBJ2-7; D gene unclear. The germline V gene has CDR1 MNHEY and CDR2 SVGAGI. Trimming pared 3 bases from V and 1 base from J, leaving 10 bases between. The CDR3 consists of 14 residues.

This clonotype was detected only a few times. This chain uses TRBV4-2 with TRBJ1-1, with D perhaps matching TRBD1 (6 bases). In germline, CDR1 is LGHNA, CDR2 YNFKEQ. The CDR3 consists of 15 residues. Between the trimmed V and J ends, which lost 1 base and 8 bases, there was a span of 17 bases. CDR3 nucleotides: TGTGCCAGCAGCCAAGCAGGATCGGCCCAGGGGGAAGCTTTCTTT. It codes for CASSQAGSAQGEAFF.

This clonotype was seen more than once but under ten times. The chain uses TRBV5-1 and TRBJ2-1, with D perhaps matching TRBD1 (6 bases). V shed 1 base and J shed 7 bases, with 12 bases lying between them. Per the germline V gene, CDR1 is SGHRS and CDR2 is YFSETQ. The CDR3 has 14 amino acids. CDR3 sequence (DNA): TGCGCCAGCAGCTTGTCACCAGGGGAGAATGAGCAGTTCTTC. This gives the protein CASSLSPGENEQFF. The full variable domain, rest sourced from reference TRBV5-1 and TRBJ2-1, is KAGVTQTPRYLIKTRGQQVTLSCSPISGHRSVSWYQQTPGQGLQFLFEYFSETQRNKGNFPGRFSGRQFSNSRSEMNVSTLELGDSALYLCASSLSPGENEQFFGPGTRLTVL.

Comment on this clonotype: Being one base from a much bigger clone, this may be a read error. The CDR3: CSAQQGANTGVLFF. Written as DNA, the CDR3 is TGCAGTGCTCAACAGGGTGCGAACACCGGGGTGCTGTTTTTT. The genes are TRBV20-1 and TRBJ2-2, with D maybe TRBD1 (6 bases). The CDR3 extends over 14 amino acids. Germline V gives CDR1 DFQATT, CDR2 SNEGSKA (reference sequence).

The table lists this clonotype with a few counts. This chain uses TRBV5-1 with TRBJ1-4, with D perhaps matching TRBD1 (6 bases). This CDR3 has 15 residues. The V and J ends lost 6 bases and 5 bases respectively, with 17 bases between them. Looked up from germline, CDR1 is SGHRS and CDR2 is YFSETQ. The chain's CDR3 is CASTTGGRGNEKLFF. Written as DNA, the CDR3 is TGCGCCAGCACGACGGGCGGCAGGGGAAATGAAAAACTGTTTTTT.

The rearrangement joins TRBV5-1 to TRBJ2-7; a weak D match, TRBD1 (7 bases). The CDR3 length is 17 residues. V dropped 1 base and J dropped 0 bases, with 17 bases sitting between them. From germline, CDR1 is SGHRS and CDR2 YFSETQ. The CDR3 DNA is TGCGCCAGCAGCTTGAGGGGGCTAGCGTATTCCTCCTACGAGCAGTACTTC. Translation gives CASSLRGLAYSSYEQYF.

The table lists this clonotype with many counts. The chain is built from TRBV5-1 and TRBJ2-7, with D possibly TRBD1 on 7 matching bases. Trimming stripped 4 bases from V and 5 bases from J, with 22 bases between. The CDR3 is made up of 16 amino acids. CDR1 and CDR2 from the germline V gene are SGHRS and YFSETQ. The CDR3: CASSLGGRQGFNEQYF. CDR3 nucleotides: TGCGCCAGCAGCCTAGGAGGGCGACAGGGATTCAACGAGCAGTACTTC.

This clonotype showed up just a few times. V and J are TRBV7-8 and TRBJ2-1; TRBD2 aligns across 8 bases. The CDR3 has 16 amino acids. The J segment lost 2 bases and the V segment lost 1 base, leaving 4 bases of the junction unmatched. Germline V gives CDR1 SGHVS, CDR2 FQNEAQ. As DNA, the CDR3 is TGTGCCAGCAGCTTAGTAGCGGGATCTGCCTACAATGAGCAGTTCTTC. Translated: CASSLVAGSAYNEQFF. Using reference TRBV7-8 and TRBJ2-1 for the parts outside the CDR3, the full variable domain is GAGVSQSPRYKVAKRGQDVALRCDPISGHVSLFWYQQALGQGPEFLTYFQNEAQLDKSGLPSDRFFAERPEGSVSTLKIQRTQQEDSAVYLCASSLVAGSAYNEQFFGPGTRLTVL.

Details on this clonotype: A read error may produce the germline difference seen at one junction end. This rearrangement joins TRBV20-1 to TRBJ2-3; 7 bases agree with TRBD1. The CDR3 covers 17 residues. The germline V gene encodes CDR1 DFQATT and CDR2 SNEGSKA (reference sequence). The CDR3 loop is CCARYIQQGVSTDTQYF. CDR3 nucleotide sequence: TGCTGTGCTAGATATATCCAGCAGGGGGTGAGCACAGATACGCAGTATTTT.

With respect to this clonotype: The junction departs from germline at one end; a sequencing error may be responsible. The V and J genes are TRBV6-1 and TRBJ1-1; a possible D gene is TRBD1 (5 bases). The CDR3 sequence is 17 residues long. The germline V gene has CDR1 MNHNS and CDR2 SASEGT. The CDR3 region is CASREGHILGVNTEAFF. In DNA, the CDR3 is TGTGCCAGCAGGGAAGGACATATCCTTGGTGTGAACACTGAAGCTTTCTTT.

The rearrangement uses TRBV15 and TRBJ2-4; possibly TRBD2 for D (6 bases). The V and J ends lost 0 bases and 7 bases respectively, with 13 bases between them. The CDR3 is 15 residues long. Germline-derived CDR1 and CDR2 are LNHNV and YYDKDF (reference sequence). The CDR3 reads CATSRDGEAVNIQYF. The CDR3 DNA sequence: TGTGCCACCAGCAGAGATGGGGAGGCTGTTAACATTCAGTACTTC.

V and J are TRBV19 and TRBJ2-1; D call uncertain. This CDR3 contains 12 residues. The germline V gene has CDR1 LNHDA and CDR2 SQIVND (reference sequence). V lost 1 base to trimming and J lost 6 bases, with 4 bases between them. The CDR3 DNA sequence: TGTGCCAGTAGTATAGTGGGCAATGAGCAGTTCTTC. Its translation is CASSIVGNEQFF.

This clonotype was observed a handful of times. V and J are TRBV5-1 and TRBJ2-7; 8 nucleotides match TRBD2. CDR1 and CDR2 (germline): SGHRS, YFSETQ. This CDR3 region has 15 residues. V lost 4 bases to trimming and J lost 6 bases; unmatched junction nucleotides: 12. The CDR3 protein is CASSHVGTRDGEQYF. In DNA, the CDR3 is TGCGCCAGCAGCCACGTGGGGACTAGGGACGGCGAGCAGTACTTC.

The chain couples TRBV14 to TRBJ2-5, with D unresolved. The germline V and J ends were trimmed by 0 bases and 0 bases, with 5 bases remaining between them. Germline lookup yields CDR1 SGHDN and CDR2 FVKESK. The CDR3 is 14 residues long. CDR3 sequence (DNA): TGTGCCAGCAGCCAAGAAGCGTACCAAGAGACCCAGTACTTC. Protein product: CASSQEAYQETQYF.

In this sample, this clonotype turned up many times. This chain uses TRBV12-3 or TRBV12-4 with TRBJ2-2; unclear D gene. V was pared by 2 bases and J by 0 bases, with 7 bases between. The CDR3 contains 15 residues. CDR3 bases: TGTGCCAGCAGTTTATGGCGGACGAACACCGGGGAGCTGTTTTTT. The encoded protein is CASSLWRTNTGELFF.